Following are 15 T cell receptor beta chains from one sample sequenced in a study of OX40 agonist ivuxolimab in advanced cancers. Sequenced by immunoSEQ multiplex PCR; TCRdb stores in-frame clones only, minus some. The repertoire consists of 50,000 to 60,000 clones, with 80% to 90% occurring once and the leading ten covering around 5.8%. Source: CD4+ or CD8+ T cells sorted from blood, taken in a trial of the OX40 agonist ivuxolimab. The receptor set was obtained from an adult with an advanced solid tumor such as melanoma, head and neck, liver or kidney cancer.

CDR3 loop: CASMGQGSYEQYF. The DNA of the CDR3 is TGTGCCAGCATGGGACAGGGGAGCTACGAGCAGTACTTC. V is TRBV7-9 and J is TRBJ2-7; 10 bases fit TRBD1. Germline CDR1 and CDR2: SEHNR and FQNEAQ (reference sequence). V was pared by 7 bases and J by 3 bases, with 3 bases of the junction left unmatched. The CDR3 has 13 residues.

The chain recombines TRBV27 with TRBJ2-2, with D hard to call. The V end lost 5 bases, the J end lost 1 base, and 8 bases lay between the germline ends. Per the germline V gene, CDR1 is MNHEY and CDR2 is SMNVEV (reference sequence). The CDR3 spans 14 residues. The CDR3 reads CASSPYRNTGELFF. The CDR3 DNA sequence: TGTGCCAGCAGTCCCTACAGGAACACCGGGGAGCTGTTTTTT.

This chain links TRBV4-2 with TRBJ1-5, with TRBD1 matching 9 bases. This CDR3 comprises 16 residues. V was clipped by 3 bases and J by 3 bases; unmatched bases: 6. CDR1 is LGHNA, CDR2 YNFKEQ, per germline. CDR3 in DNA: TGTGCCAGCAGCCAGACCGGGACAGGGAACAATCAGCCCCAGCATTTT. It yields the protein CASSQTGTGNNQPQHF.

V is TRBV7-2 and J is TRBJ2-3, with a possible D match to TRBD1 (6 bases). V gave up 2 bases and J gave up 1 base, with 10 bases separating them. CDR3 length: 15 amino acids. Germline V gene lookup returns CDR1 SGHTA and CDR2 FQGNSA. Here the CDR3 DNA reads TGTGCCAGCAGCTTATGGGGGCGACGCACAGATACGCAGTATTTT. This translates into CASSLWGRRTDTQYF.

The gene calls are TRBV6-5 and TRBJ2-7; 9 bases align to TRBD1. CDR1 is MNHEY and CDR2 is SVGAGI in the germline V gene. V lost 6 bases to trimming and J lost 6 bases; unmatched junction nucleotides: 9. The CDR3 covers 14 residues. For the CDR3, the DNA is TGTGCCAGCAGCCTATTACAGGGGGCCGGCGAGCAGTACTTC. It specifies CASSLLQGAGEQYF.

This sequence joins TRBV6-5 and TRBJ2-5; D is unresolved. Germline CDR1 reads MNHEY; CDR2 reads SVGAGI. Trimming shortened V by 7 bases and J by 0 bases, and 15 bases separated the two germline ends. This CDR3 spans 15 amino acids. The CDR3 DNA is TGTGCCAGCAACCCTCACCGATCGTACCAAGAGACCCAGTACTTC. It is translated as CASNPHRSYQETQYF.

This clone has more than one count but fewer than ten. This chain uses TRBV30 with TRBJ1-4, with no clear D. Trimming shortened V by 5 bases and J by 8 bases, and 9 bases separated the two germline ends. The germline V gene has CDR1 GTSNPN and CDR2 SVGIG (reference sequence). The CDR3 consists of 11 residues. CDR3 loop: CAWRTLEKLFF. CDR3 DNA: TGTGCCTGGCGGACTCTCGAAAAACTGTTTTTT.

CDR3 sequence reads: CASSFDTDYGYTF. The CDR3 coding sequence is TGTGCCAGCAGTTTTGACACAGACTATGGCTACACCTTC. The V gene is TRBV28, the J gene TRBJ1-2; D call uncertain. Germline-derived CDR1 and CDR2 are MDHEN and SYDVKM. V lost 3 bases to trimming and J lost 3 bases, with 8 bases between them. This CDR3 is 13 amino acids long.

V gene TRBV6-5 combines with J gene TRBJ2-5, with a weak D call TRBD2 (6 bases). CDR3 length: 15 residues. From germline, CDR1 is MNHEY and CDR2 SVGAGI. The V gene lost 6 bases and the J gene lost 7 bases, with 21 bases spanning the gap. The CDR3 region has the DNA TGTGCCAGCAGCCCCGACCGGTCCGGGGGACGGACCCAGTACTTC. Translation: CASSPDRSGGRTQYF.

The chain is built from TRBV5-1 and TRBJ2-5; TRBD1 matches 11 bases. The V gene end was trimmed by 0 bases and the J gene end by 2 bases; junction bases not matched to a gene: 0. Germline V gene data show CDR1 as SGHRS and CDR2 as YFSETQ. This CDR3 comprises 15 residues. The CDR3 DNA follows: TGCGCCAGCAGCTTGGGGGACAGGGGGCAAGAGACCCAGTACTTC. This codes for CASSLGDRGQETQYF.

V usage is TRBV6-4 and J usage is TRBJ2-1; no clear D gene. This CDR3 is 8 amino acids long. Germline V lookup: CDR1 MRHNA, CDR2 SNTAGT. The CDR3 protein is CSGRGQFF. The CDR3 coding sequence is TGTTCCGGGCGAGGGCAGTTCTTC.

The chain joins TRBV27 to TRBJ2-5, with 12 bases lining up with TRBD1. Unmatched junction bases numbered 6, after V lost 6 bases and J lost 4 bases. CDR1 MNHEY and CDR2 SMNVEV come from the germline V gene (reference sequence). CDR3 length equals 15 residues. The CDR3 DNA follows: TGTGCCAGCAGGCCGGGACAGGGGGCGAGAGAGACCCAGTACTTC. Its protein product is CASRPGQGARETQYF.

The table lists this clone with a few counts. The chain is built from TRBV14 and TRBJ1-1; D unresolved. V was shortened by 5 bases and J by 0 bases, with 7 bases between the two germline ends. The V gene's germline CDR1 is SGHDN and CDR2 FVKESK. The CDR3 sequence is 13 residues long. CDR3 loop: CASSIRMNTEAFF. In nucleotides, the CDR3 is TGTGCCAGCAGCATCAGGATGAACACTGAAGCTTTCTTT.

The chain recombines TRBV5-5 with TRBJ1-4, with D perhaps matching TRBD1 (6 bases). The ends were cut back, 1 base at V and 8 bases at J, with 15 bases in the middle. The germline V gene encodes CDR1 SGHKS and CDR2 YYEKEE (reference sequence). CDR3 length: 15 residues. The CDR3 is CASSLQGQLREKLFF. CDR3 in DNA: TGTGCCAGCAGCTTGCAAGGACAGTTAAGGGAAAAACTGTTTTTT.

V is TRBV7-2 and J is TRBJ2-7, with TRBD2 matching over 8 bases. V shed 1 base and J 1 base; nucleotides not matched to a gene: 0. Germline V CDR1 and CDR2: SGHTA, FQGNSA. The CDR3 has 14 amino acids. The CDR3 sequence is CASSLERGSYEQYF. The CDR3 DNA reads TGTGCCAGCAGCTTAGAGCGGGGGTCCTACGAGCAGTACTTC.